The clone carrying this T cell receptor (beta chain) was recorded a few times. This sample stems from a study of blood T cell repertoires in COVID-19. For the study at large: Sites in the United States, Italy and Spain provided acute and convalescent COVID-19 samples.

Using immunoSEQ multiplex PCR, the repertoire was profiled, and TCRdb retains in-frame clones only, with some absent. The sample carries 200,000 or so clones, roughly 90% recorded once. CDR3 length equals 15 residues. CDR1 and CDR2 from the germline V gene are SEHNR and FQNEAQ (reference sequence). The V end was cut by 1 base, the J end by 0 bases, with 9 bases between. The material sequenced was PBMCs or T cells enriched from blood (not recorded which). This receptor was identified in a woman aged 18 to 35 who had recovered from COVID-19. This chain connects TRBV7-9 to TRBJ1-1; D gene unclear. The CDR3 DNA reads as TGTGCCAGCAGCTTAGAGCCAGACATGAACACTGAAGCTTTCTTT. Encoded protein: CASSLEPDMNTEAFF.